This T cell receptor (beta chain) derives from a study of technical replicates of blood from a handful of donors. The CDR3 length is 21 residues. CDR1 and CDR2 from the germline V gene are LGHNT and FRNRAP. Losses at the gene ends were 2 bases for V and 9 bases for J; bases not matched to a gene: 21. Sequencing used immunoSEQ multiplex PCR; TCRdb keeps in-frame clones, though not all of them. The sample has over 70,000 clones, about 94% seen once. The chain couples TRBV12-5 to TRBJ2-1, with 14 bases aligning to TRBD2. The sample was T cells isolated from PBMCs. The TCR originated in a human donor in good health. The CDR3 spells CASGLSMPGTSGSSDRGEQFF. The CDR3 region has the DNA TGTGCTAGTGGTTTGTCAATGCCCGGGACTAGCGGGAGTTCGGATAGGGGTGAGCAGTTCTTC.